The next 24 T cell receptor beta chains were all read from a single sample in a study of cytomegalovirus exposure and HLA in healthy donors. Profiled with immunoSEQ multiplex PCR; TCRdb holds only in-frame clones, not every one. The table lists 250,000 to 350,000 clones, around 89% of them singletons. Sample: PBMCs. These TCRs come from a woman aged 18-29 years in good health and CMV-seronegative.

This sequence joins TRBV9 and TRBJ2-1; 13 nucleotides align to TRBD2. The CDR3 spans 13 residues. Germline CDR1 is SGDLS and CDR2 is YYNGEE. The ends lost 3 bases at V and 14 bases at J; junction bases unmatched: 5. As DNA, the CDR3 is TGTGCCAGCAGCGGGACTAGCGGGAGCGCTAAGTTCTTC. Residues: CASSGTSGSAKFF.

The chain carries TRBV6-6 and TRBJ2-1, with a possible D match to TRBD2 (6 bases). The CDR3 consists of 13 residues. V dropped 6 bases and J dropped 6 bases, with 12 bases sitting between them. Germline CDR1 and CDR2: MNHNY and SVGAGI (reference sequence). The CDR3 DNA sequence: TGTGCCAGCAGCCTGGGACTCCCCAATGAGCAGTTCTTC. Its protein product is CASSLGLPNEQFF.

The rearrangement joins TRBV4-1 to TRBJ2-3; 11 positions agree with TRBD2. The CDR3 contains 16 residues. After removal of 1 base from V and 5 bases from J, the junction contained 5 bases not matched to a gene. Germline V gene lookup returns CDR1 MGHRA and CDR2 YSYEKL. Here the CDR3 DNA reads TGCGCCAGCAGCCAAGCGACTAGCGGGATGGGAGATACGCAGTATTTT. Residues: CASSQATSGMGDTQYF.

The chain recombines TRBV27 with TRBJ1-4, with 9 bases identical to TRBD1. The CDR3 length is 17 residues. From germline, CDR1 is MNHEY and CDR2 SMNVEV (reference sequence). The V and J ends lost 4 bases and 8 bases, in that order; junction bases with no gene match: 14. The CDR3 DNA follows: TGTGCCAGCAGTTACGGGGTGGGAGACAGGGGGGTGGAAAAACTGTTTTTT. This encodes CASSYGVGDRGVEKLFF.

V gene TRBV5-1 combines with J gene TRBJ2-1; possibly TRBD1 for D (6 bases). Trimming pared 5 bases from V and 8 bases from J, leaving 29 bases between. The CDR3 is 18 residues long. Germline assignment: CDR1 SGHRS and CDR2 YFSETQ. The CDR3 region is CASRSADRLRVSRYEQFF. CDR3 nucleotides: TGCGCCAGCAGGTCGGCAGACAGGTTACGGGTTTCTCGGTATGAGCAGTTCTTC.

V gene TRBV2 combines with J gene TRBJ2-5; D perhaps matches TRBD1 (6 bases). CDR1 and CDR2 from the germline V gene are SNHLY and FYNNEI. This CDR3 is built from 14 residues. Trimming removed 3 bases from V and 2 bases from J, with 10 bases in between. The DNA of the CDR3 is TGTGCCAGCAGTGATGGACAGATACAAGAGACCCAGTACTTC. As protein: CASSDGQIQETQYF.

The chain joins TRBV4-2 to TRBJ2-2; possibly TRBD2 for D (5 bases). The CDR3 is 12 residues long. The V gene's germline CDR1 is LGHNA and CDR2 YNFKEQ. With 4 bases removed from V and 6 bases from J, the gap between germline ends came to 6 bases. The CDR3 sequence: CASSPSSGELFF. Here the CDR3 DNA reads TGTGCCAGCAGCCCTAGCTCCGGGGAGCTGTTTTTT.

This sequence joins TRBV10-3 and TRBJ2-3, with 7 bases identical to TRBD1. The ends lost 10 bases at V and 2 bases at J; junction bases unmatched: 6. Germline values: CDR1 ENHRY, CDR2 SYGVKD. The CDR3 covers 13 residues. CDR3 coding DNA: TGTGCCACTCTGACAGGGATCACAGATACGCAGTATTTT. It is translated as CATLTGITDTQYF.

The rearrangement links TRBV7-2 to TRBJ2-3; D is undetermined. Per the germline V gene, CDR1 is SGHTA and CDR2 is FQGNSA. V lost 1 base and J lost 6, with 8 bases in between. This CDR3 comprises 13 residues. The CDR3 DNA reads TGTGCCAGCAGCTTAGTGTTTCAGGATACGCAGTATTTT. Translated, it gives CASSLVFQDTQYF.

The rearrangement uses TRBV7-3 and TRBJ2-1; 10 bases are shared with TRBD2. The CDR3 spans 17 residues. V lost 5 bases, J lost 5 bases, and 12 bases stayed unmatched. Germline CDR1 SGHTA, CDR2 FQGTGA. The CDR3 region has the DNA TGTGCCAGCAGCCCGCTTACCCATGGGACTAGCGACAATGAGCAGTTCTTC. Protein: CASSPLTHGTSDNEQFF. Full variable domain (rest looked up from reference TRBV7-3 and TRBJ2-1): GAGVSQTPSNKVTEKGKYVELRCDPISGHTALYWYRQSLGQGPEFLIYFQGTGAADDSGLPNDRFFAVRPEGSVSTLKIQRTERGDSAVYLCASSPLTHGTSDNEQFFGPGTRLTVL.

The chain carries TRBV28 and TRBJ2-7; tentative D call: TRBD2 (7 bases). Trimming took off 7 bases at V and 3 bases at J, with 28 bases between the two ends. Germline V gene sequence: CDR1 MDHEN, CDR2 SYDVKM. The length of the CDR3 is 18 residues. The CDR3 DNA reads as TGTGCCAGCACCCGAGGGGGGCCTGAGGGGACTAAATTCTACGAGCAGTACTTC. This codes for CASTRGGPEGTKFYEQYF. The full variable domain, its missing parts supplied by reference TRBV28 and TRBJ2-7, is DVKVTQSSRYLVKRTGEKVFLECVQDMDHENMFWYRQDPGLGLRLIYFSYDVKMKEKGDIPEGYSVSREKKERFSLILESASTNQTSMYLCASTRGGPEGTKFYEQYFGPGTRLTVT.

This CDR3 is CASSPGTGAGTDTQYF. CDR3 nucleotide sequence: TGCGCCAGCAGTCCTGGGACAGGGGCCGGTACAGATACGCAGTATTTT. V usage is TRBV4-1 and J usage is TRBJ2-3; 10 nucleotides agree with TRBD1. Germline CDR1 and CDR2: MGHRA and YSYEKL. V shed 6 bases, J shed 3 bases, and the junction held 9 bases outside the gene matches. CDR3 length: 16 amino acids.

This chain links TRBV5-6 with TRBJ1-1, with D unresolved. The V and J ends lost 6 bases and 0 bases respectively, with 18 bases between them. Germline lookup yields CDR1 SGHDT and CDR2 YYEEEE. This CDR3 is built from 16 residues. Here the CDR3 DNA reads TGTGCCAGCACCATTTATTCGGGTGTAATGAACACTGAAGCTTTCTTT. This gives the protein CASTIYSGVMNTEAFF.

J is TRBJ2-1 and V is TRBV20-1; D unclear. The CDR3 length is 11 residues. V shed 7 bases and J shed 6 bases, with 10 bases lying between them. Germline V gene lookup returns CDR1 DFQATT and CDR2 SNEGSKA (reference sequence). The CDR3, as DNA: TGCAGTGTGGCCTTTCGCAATGAGCAGTTCTTC. Its translation is CSVAFRNEQFF.

This clone was counted a single time. This rearrangement joins TRBV9 to TRBJ2-2; 7 bases align to TRBD2. CDR1 and CDR2 from the germline V gene are SGDLS and YYNGEE. This CDR3 has 16 amino acids. Trimming took 3 bases from V and 9 from J; bases not matched to a gene: 14. CDR3 DNA sequence: TGTGCCAGCAGCGGGCCCCCGGGCGGGAGTACTAGGGAGCTGTTTTTT. Protein sequence: CASSGPPGGSTRELFF.

The table lists this clone with a count of one. J is TRBJ2-7 and V is TRBV28, with 8 bases aligning to TRBD2. CDR1 is MDHEN, CDR2 SYDVKM, per germline. This CDR3 has 15 residues. Trimming took 8 bases from V and 6 from J; bases not matched to a gene: 15. In nucleotides, the CDR3 is TGTGCCAGCGTTGGAATCGTAGGACTAGCCGCCGAGCAGTACTTC. This codes for CASVGIVGLAAEQYF.

The gene calls are TRBV5-1 and TRBJ2-5, with D unresolved. Trimming left V 3 bases short and J 1 base short, with 10 bases between. This CDR3 spans 14 amino acids. The germline gives CDR1 SGHRS, CDR2 YFSETQ. CDR3 loop: CASSSQNPQETQYF. CDR3 DNA: TGCGCCAGCAGCTCCCAGAATCCCCAAGAGACCCAGTACTTC. Combining the CDR3 with reference TRBV5-1 and TRBJ2-5 gives the whole variable domain KAGVTQTPRYLIKTRGQQVTLSCSPISGHRSVSWYQQTPGQGLQFLFEYFSETQRNKGNFPGRFSGRQFSNSRSEMNVSTLELGDSALYLCASSSQNPQETQYFGPGTRLLVL.

V and J are TRBV11-3 and TRBJ2-1, with D possibly being TRBD2 (6 bases). This CDR3 comprises 15 residues. Germline CDR1 and CDR2: SGHNT and YENEEA. The V gene lost 5 bases and the J gene lost 1 base, with 12 bases spanning the gap. CDR3 sequence reads: CASSLSGGSYNEQFF. The CDR3 DNA sequence: TGTGCCAGCAGCCTTAGTGGGGGGTCCTACAATGAGCAGTTCTTC.

The genes are TRBV11-3 and TRBJ2-3; no clear D. This CDR3 region has 14 residues. The V end was cut by 4 bases, the J end by 4 bases, with 12 bases between. Germline V CDR1 and CDR2: SGHNT, YENEEA. CDR3 residues: CASSSQAIPDTQYF. CDR3 sequence (DNA): TGTGCCAGCAGCTCGCAAGCGATTCCAGATACGCAGTATTTT.

The V gene is TRBV29-1, the J gene TRBJ2-7; 10 bases align to TRBD1. Looked up from germline, CDR1 is SQVTM and CDR2 is ANQGSEA. The CDR3 covers 14 residues. J was trimmed by 5 bases and V by 6 bases; bases with no gene match: 10. CDR3 nucleotide sequence: TGCAGCGTCGGAAGACAGGGGGCCTACCACGAGCAGTACTTC. Its translation: CSVGRQGAYHEQYF.

The gene calls are TRBV28 and TRBJ2-3, with D possibly matching TRBD1 (6 bases). The CDR3 runs 14 residues. V was trimmed by 3 bases and J by 4 bases, leaving 11 bases between them. CDR1 is MDHEN, CDR2 SYDVKM, per germline. CDR3 loop: CASSFRPGADTQYF. The CDR3 DNA reads as TGTGCCAGCAGTTTCCGTCCAGGGGCAGATACGCAGTATTTT.

CDR3 residues: CASSHWSGAEAFF. As DNA, the CDR3 is TGTGCCAGCAGCCACTGGAGCGGCGCTGAAGCTTTCTTT. J is TRBJ1-1 and V is TRBV5-4; D not resolved. The CDR3 covers 13 residues. The V gene lost 4 bases and the J gene lost 6 bases, with 13 bases spanning the gap. Germline CDR1 and CDR2: SGHNT and YYREEE (reference sequence).

The rearrangement joins TRBV6-5 to TRBJ2-7; D is ambiguous. CDR3 length: 13 amino acids. The V end was cut by 5 bases, the J end by 3 bases, with 11 bases between. Looked up from germline, CDR1 is MNHEY and CDR2 is SVGAGI. Here the CDR3 reads CASSPSWSYEQYF. The DNA of the CDR3 is TGTGCCAGCAGTCCTTCGTGGAGCTACGAGCAGTACTTC.

The V gene is TRBV2, the J gene TRBJ1-1; D not resolved. The ends were cut back, 4 bases at V and 11 bases at J, with 11 bases in the middle. The germline CDR1 and CDR2 sequences are SNHLY and FYNNEI. The CDR3 spans 11 residues. The CDR3 DNA sequence: TGTGCCAGCAGTGGGGTAGACGGGGCTTTCTTT. Translation: CASSGVDGAFF.